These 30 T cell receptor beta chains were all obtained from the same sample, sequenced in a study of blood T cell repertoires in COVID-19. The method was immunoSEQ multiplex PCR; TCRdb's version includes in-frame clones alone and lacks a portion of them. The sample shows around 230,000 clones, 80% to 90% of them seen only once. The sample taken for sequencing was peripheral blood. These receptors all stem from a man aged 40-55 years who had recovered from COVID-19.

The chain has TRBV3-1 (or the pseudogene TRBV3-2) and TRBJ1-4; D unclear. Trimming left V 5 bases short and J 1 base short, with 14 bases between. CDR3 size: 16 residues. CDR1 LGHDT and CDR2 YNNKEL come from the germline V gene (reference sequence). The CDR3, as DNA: TGTGCCAGCAGCTCCCGAAGACGGGTAACTAATGAAAAACTGTTTTTT. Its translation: CASSSRRRVTNEKLFF.

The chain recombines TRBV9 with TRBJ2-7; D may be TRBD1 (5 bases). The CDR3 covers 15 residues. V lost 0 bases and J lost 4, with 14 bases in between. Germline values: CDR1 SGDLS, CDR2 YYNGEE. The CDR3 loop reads CASSVGPDKGYEQYF. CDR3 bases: TGTGCCAGCAGCGTAGGCCCGGACAAAGGGTACGAGCAGTACTTC.

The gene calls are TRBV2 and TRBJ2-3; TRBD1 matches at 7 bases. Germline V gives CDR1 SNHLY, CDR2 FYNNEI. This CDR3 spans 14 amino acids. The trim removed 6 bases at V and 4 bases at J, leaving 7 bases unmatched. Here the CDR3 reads CASRDDRDPDTQYF. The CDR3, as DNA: TGTGCCAGCAGGGACGACAGGGACCCAGATACGCAGTATTTT. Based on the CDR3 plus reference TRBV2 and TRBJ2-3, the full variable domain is EPEVTQTPSHQVTQMGQEVILRCVPISNHLYFYWYRQILGQKVEFLVSFYNNEISEKSEIFDDQFSVERPDGSNFTLKIRSTKLEDSAMYFCASRDDRDPDTQYFGPGTRLTVL.

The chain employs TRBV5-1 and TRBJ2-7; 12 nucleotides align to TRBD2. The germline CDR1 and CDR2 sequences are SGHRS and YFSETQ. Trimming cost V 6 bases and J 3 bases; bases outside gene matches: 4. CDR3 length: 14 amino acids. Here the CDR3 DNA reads TGCGCCAGCACCGTGACTAGCGGGAGCTACGAGCAGTACTTC. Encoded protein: CASTVTSGSYEQYF.

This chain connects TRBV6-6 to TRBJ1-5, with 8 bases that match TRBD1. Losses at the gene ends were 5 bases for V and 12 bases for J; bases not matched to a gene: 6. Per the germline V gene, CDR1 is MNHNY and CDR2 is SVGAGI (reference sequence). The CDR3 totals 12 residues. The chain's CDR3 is CASSIQGVRQHF. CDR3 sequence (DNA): TGTGCCAGCAGTATACAGGGGGTTCGCCAGCATTTT.

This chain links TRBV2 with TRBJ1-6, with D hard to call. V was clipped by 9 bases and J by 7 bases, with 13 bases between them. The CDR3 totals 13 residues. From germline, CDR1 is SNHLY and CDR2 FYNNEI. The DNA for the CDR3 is TGTGCCAGTAACCTCGGAGTCAATTCACCCCTCCACTTT. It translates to CASNLGVNSPLHF.

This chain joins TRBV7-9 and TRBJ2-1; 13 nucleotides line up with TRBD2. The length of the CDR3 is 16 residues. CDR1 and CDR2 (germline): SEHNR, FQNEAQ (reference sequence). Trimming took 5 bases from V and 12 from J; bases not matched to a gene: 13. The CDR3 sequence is CASSPPGLAGPSGQFF. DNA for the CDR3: TGTGCCAGCAGCCCTCCGGGACTAGCGGGGCCTTCCGGGCAGTTCTTC. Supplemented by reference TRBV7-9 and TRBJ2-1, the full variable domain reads DTGVSQNPRHKITKRGQNVTFRCDPISEHNRLYWYRQTLGQGPEFLTYFQNEAQLEKSRLLSDRFSAERPKGSFSTLEIQRTEQGDSAMYLCASSPPGLAGPSGQFFGPGTRLTVL.

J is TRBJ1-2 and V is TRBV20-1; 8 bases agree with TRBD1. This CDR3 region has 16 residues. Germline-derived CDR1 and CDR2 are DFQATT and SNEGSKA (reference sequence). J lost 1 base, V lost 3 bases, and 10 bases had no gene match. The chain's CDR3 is CSASGQGKGFNYGYTF. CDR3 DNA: TGCAGTGCTAGTGGACAGGGTAAAGGATTTAACTATGGCTACACCTTC.

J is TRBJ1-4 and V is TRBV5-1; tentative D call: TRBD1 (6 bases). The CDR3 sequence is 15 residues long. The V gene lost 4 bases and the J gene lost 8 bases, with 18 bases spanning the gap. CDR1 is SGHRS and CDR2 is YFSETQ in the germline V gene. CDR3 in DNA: TGCGCCAGCAGCAAACCCTCACAGGGAAGGGAAAAACTGTTTTTT. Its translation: CASSKPSQGREKLFF.

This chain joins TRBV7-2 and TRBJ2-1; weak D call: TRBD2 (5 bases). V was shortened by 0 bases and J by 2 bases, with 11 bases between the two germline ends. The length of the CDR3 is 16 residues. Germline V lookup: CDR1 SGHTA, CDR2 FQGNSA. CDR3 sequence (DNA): TGTGCCAGCAGCTTAGCGCTAGGGCGGGCCTACAATGAGCAGTTCTTC. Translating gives CASSLALGRAYNEQFF.

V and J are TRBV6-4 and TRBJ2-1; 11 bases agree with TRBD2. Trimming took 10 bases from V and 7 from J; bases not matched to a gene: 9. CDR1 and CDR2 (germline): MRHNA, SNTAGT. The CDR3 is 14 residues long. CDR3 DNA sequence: TGTGCCACAAAGGTAGCGGGAGGGGAAAATGAGCAGTTCTTC. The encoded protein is CATKVAGGENEQFF.

The CDR3 loop is CASSATGELFF. The DNA of the CDR3 is TGTGCCAGCAGCGCGACAGGGGAACTGTTTTTT. This chain uses TRBV9 with TRBJ1-4, with 8 positions matching TRBD1. Germline lookup yields CDR1 SGDLS and CDR2 YYNGEE. This CDR3 is built from 11 residues. J gave up 12 bases and V 3 bases, and 1 base lay outside the gene matches.

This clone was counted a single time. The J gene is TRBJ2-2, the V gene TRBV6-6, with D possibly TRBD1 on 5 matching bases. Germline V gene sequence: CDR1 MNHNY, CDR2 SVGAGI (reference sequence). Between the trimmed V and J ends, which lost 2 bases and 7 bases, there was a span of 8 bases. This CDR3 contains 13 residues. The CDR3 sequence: CASSYEGVGELFF. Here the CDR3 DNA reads TGTGCCAGCAGTTACGAAGGGGTCGGGGAGCTGTTTTTT.

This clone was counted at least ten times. The CDR3 sequence is CAWSVRGSGNEKLFF. DNA for the CDR3: TGTGCCTGGAGTGTACGGGGTAGCGGGAATGAAAAACTGTTTTTT. The chain has TRBV30 and TRBJ1-4; D gene uncertain. Germline CDR1 and CDR2: GTSNPN and SVGIG (reference sequence). The CDR3 is 15 residues long. The V end was cut by 0 bases, the J end by 5 bases, with 13 bases between.

CDR3 region: CAITVTGGTEAFF. Written as DNA, the CDR3 is TGTGCCATCACCGTGACAGGGGGCACTGAAGCTTTCTTT. The gene calls are TRBV10-3 and TRBJ1-1; TRBD1 matches 9 bases. The CDR3 contains 13 residues. With 7 bases clipped from V and 4 bases from J, the junction kept 4 bases outside the gene matches. Germline CDR1 reads ENHRY; CDR2 reads SYGVKD.

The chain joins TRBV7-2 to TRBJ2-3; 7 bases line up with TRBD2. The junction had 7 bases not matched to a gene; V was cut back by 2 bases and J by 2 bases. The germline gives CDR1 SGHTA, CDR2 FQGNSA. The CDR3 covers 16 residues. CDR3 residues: CASSLRSAGVTDTQYF. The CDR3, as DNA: TGTGCCAGCAGCTTACGTTCGGCGGGGGTCACAGATACGCAGTATTTT.

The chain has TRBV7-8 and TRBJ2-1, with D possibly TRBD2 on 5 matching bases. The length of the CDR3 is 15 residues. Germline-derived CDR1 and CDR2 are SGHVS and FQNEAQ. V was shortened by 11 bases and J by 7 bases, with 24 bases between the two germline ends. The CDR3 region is CAPGPLRVDKNEQFF. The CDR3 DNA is TGTGCCCCCGGGCCTCTGCGGGTCGACAAAAATGAGCAGTTCTTC.

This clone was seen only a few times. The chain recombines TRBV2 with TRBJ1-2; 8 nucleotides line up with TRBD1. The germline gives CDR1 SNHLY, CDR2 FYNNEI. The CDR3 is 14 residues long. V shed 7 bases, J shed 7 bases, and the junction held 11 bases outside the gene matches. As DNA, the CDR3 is TGTGCCAGCACCATCAGGGGGCAGAAAAGTGGCTACACCTTC. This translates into CASTIRGQKSGYTF.

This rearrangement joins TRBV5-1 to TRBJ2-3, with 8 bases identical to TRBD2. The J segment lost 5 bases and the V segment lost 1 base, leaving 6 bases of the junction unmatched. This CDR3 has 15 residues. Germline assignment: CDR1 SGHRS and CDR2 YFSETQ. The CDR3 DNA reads TGCGCCAGCAGCTTGATGGGACTAGGTGTAGATACGCAGTATTTT. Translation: CASSLMGLGVDTQYF.

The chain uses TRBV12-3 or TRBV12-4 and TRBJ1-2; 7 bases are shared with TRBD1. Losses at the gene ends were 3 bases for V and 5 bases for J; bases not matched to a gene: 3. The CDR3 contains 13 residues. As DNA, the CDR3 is TGTGCCAGCAGTTTCTACAGGGGTTATGGCTACACCTTC. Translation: CASSFYRGYGYTF.

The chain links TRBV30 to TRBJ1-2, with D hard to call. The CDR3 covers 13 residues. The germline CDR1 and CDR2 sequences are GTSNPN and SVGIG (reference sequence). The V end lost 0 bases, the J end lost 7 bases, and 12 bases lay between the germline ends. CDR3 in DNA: TGTGCCTGGAGTGTGACCGTGGGCCTTGGCTACACCTTC. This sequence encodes CAWSVTVGLGYTF.

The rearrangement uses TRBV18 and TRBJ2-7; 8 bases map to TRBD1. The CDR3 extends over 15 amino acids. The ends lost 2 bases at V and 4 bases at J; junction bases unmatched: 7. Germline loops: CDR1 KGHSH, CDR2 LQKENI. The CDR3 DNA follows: TGTGCCAGCTCACCAGGGGCTGGACAGGGATACGAGCAGTACTTC. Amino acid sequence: CASSPGAGQGYEQYF.

The DNA of the CDR3 is TGTGCCAGCAGCTTGGGACAGGGGGCAGTGGGGTCGGACACTGAAGCTTTCTTT. Its translation is CASSLGQGAVGSDTEAFF. The V call is TRBV11-3, the J call TRBJ1-1, with 12 bases that match TRBD1. Trimming took 3 bases from V and 3 from J; bases not matched to a gene: 11. CDR3 length: 18 amino acids. Germline values: CDR1 SGHNT, CDR2 YENEEA.

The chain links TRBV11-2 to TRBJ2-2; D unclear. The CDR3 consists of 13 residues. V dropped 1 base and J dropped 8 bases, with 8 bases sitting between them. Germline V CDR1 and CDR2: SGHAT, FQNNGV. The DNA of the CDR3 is TGTGCCAGCAGCTTAGTACAGTATGGGGAGCTGTTTTTT. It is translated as CASSLVQYGELFF.

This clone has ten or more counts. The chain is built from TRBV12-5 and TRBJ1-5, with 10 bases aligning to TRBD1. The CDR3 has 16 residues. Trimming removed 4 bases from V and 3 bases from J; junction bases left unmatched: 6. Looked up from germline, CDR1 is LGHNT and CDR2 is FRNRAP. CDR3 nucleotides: TGTGCTAGTGGTTCTAGGGGGACAGGGGCCAATCAGCCCCAGCATTTT. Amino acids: CASGSRGTGANQPQHF. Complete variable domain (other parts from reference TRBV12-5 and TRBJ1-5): DARVTQTPRHKVTEMGQEVTMRCQPILGHNTVFWYRQTMMQGLELLAYFRNRAPLDDSGMPKDRFSAEMPDATLATLKIQPSEPRDSAVYFCASGSRGTGANQPQHFGDGTRLSIL.

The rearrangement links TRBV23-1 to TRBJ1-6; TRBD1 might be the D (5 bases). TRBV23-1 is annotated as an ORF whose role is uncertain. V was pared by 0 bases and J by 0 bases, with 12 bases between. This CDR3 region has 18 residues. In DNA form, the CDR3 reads TGCGCCAGCAGTCAATCGCGGGGGTCGAGCTCCTATAATTCACCCCTCCACTTT. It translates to CASSQSRGSSSYNSPLHF.

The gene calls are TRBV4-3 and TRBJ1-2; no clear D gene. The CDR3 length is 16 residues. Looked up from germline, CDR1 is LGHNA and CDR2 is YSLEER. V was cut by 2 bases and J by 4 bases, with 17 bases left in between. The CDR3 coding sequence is TGCGCCAGCAGCCAATATCTGAGCGGGGTAGGCTATGGCTACACCTTC. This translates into CASSQYLSGVGYGYTF.

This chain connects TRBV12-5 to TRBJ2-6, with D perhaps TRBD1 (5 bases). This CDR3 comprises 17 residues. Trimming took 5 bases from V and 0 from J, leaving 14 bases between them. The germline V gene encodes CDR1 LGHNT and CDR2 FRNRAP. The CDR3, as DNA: TGTGCTAGTGGTCCCTACCTCAGGGCCTCTGGGGCCAACGTCCTGACTTTC. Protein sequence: CASGPYLRASGANVLTF.

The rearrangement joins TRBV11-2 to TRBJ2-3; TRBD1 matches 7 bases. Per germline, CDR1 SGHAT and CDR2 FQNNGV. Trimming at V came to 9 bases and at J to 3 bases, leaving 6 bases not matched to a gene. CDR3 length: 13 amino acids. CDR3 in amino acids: CASTGVATDTQYF. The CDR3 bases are TGTGCCAGTACAGGGGTCGCGACAGATACGCAGTATTTT.

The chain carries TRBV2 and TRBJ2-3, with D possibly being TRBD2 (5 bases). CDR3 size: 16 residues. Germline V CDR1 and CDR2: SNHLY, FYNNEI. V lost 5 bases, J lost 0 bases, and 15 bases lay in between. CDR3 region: CASSKFRGASTDTQYF. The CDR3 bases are TGTGCCAGCAGTAAATTCCGGGGAGCTAGCACAGATACGCAGTATTTT. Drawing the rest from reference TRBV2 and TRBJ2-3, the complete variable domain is EPEVTQTPSHQVTQMGQEVILRCVPISNHLYFYWYRQILGQKVEFLVSFYNNEISEKSEIFDDQFSVERPDGSNFTLKIRSTKLEDSAMYFCASSKFRGASTDTQYFGPGTRLTVL.